This TCR beta chain was recorded in a study of blood T cell repertoires in COVID-19. About the research overall: Material from acute and convalescent COVID-19 was sourced from the United States, Italy and Spain. In each case, the material was cDNA or gDNA derived from T cells, B-cell-depleted T cells, or PBMCs.

Germline V gene sequence: CDR1 ENHRY, CDR2 SYGVKD. J lost 15 bases, V lost 4 bases, and 4 bases had no gene match. The length of the CDR3 is 11 residues. Seattle patient enrollment occurred during active infection, with longitudinal follow-up thereafter. Sequencing used immunoSEQ multiplex PCR; TCRdb keeps in-frame clones, though not all of them. Of 310,000 or so clones listed, around nine tenths are singletons. The rearrangement joins TRBV10-3 to TRBJ2-1; 9 bases align to TRBD1. Sequencing input: peripheral blood. This clonotype originated in a young woman with COVID-19, enrolled during active disease. CDR3 region: CAISVGQGWFF. CDR3 in DNA: TGTGCCATCAGTGTGGGACAGGGTTGGTTCTTC.